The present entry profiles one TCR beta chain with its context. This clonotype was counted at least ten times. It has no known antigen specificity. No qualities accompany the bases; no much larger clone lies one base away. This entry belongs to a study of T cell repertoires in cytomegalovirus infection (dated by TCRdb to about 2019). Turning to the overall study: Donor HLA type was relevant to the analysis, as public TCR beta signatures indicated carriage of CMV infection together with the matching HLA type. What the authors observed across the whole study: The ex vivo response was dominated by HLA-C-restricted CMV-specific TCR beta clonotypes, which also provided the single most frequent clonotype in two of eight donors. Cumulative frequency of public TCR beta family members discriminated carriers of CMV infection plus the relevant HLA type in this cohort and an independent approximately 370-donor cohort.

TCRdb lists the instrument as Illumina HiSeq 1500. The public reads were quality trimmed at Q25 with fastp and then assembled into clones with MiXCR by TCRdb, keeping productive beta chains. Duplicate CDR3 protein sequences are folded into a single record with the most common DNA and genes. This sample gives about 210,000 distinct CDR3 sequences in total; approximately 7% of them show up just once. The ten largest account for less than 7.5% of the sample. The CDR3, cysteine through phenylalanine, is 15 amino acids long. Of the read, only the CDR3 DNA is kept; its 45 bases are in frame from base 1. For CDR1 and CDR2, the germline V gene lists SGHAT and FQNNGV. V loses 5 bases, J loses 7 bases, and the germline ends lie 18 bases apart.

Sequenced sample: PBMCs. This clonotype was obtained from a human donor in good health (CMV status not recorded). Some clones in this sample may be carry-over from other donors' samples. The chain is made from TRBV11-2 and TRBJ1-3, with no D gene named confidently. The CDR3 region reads CASSPLRLSGNTIYF. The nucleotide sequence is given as TGTGCCAGCAGCCCGCTTAGACTGTCGGGGAACACCATATATTTT. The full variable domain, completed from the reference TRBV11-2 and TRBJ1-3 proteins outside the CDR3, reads EAGVAQSPRYKIIEKRQSVAFWCNPISGHATLYWYQQILGQGPKLLIQFQNNGVVDDSQLPKDRFSAERLKGVDSTLKIQPAKLEDSAVYLCASSPLRLSGNTIYFGEGSWLTVV.